Presented here are 23 T cell receptor beta chains from one specimen sequenced in a study of T-cell reconstitution after alpha-beta-depleted transplantation in children (dated by TCRdb to 2016 to 2017). Receptor amplification or capture employed PCR. The sequencing machine was an Illumina HiSeq 2500. Molecular barcoding was employed in the preparation of TCR libraries, with unique molecular identifiers being used to normalize TCRbeta repertoire quantification. TCRdb reworked the public reads: Q25 trimming with fastp, MiXCR clone assembly, productive beta chains retained. Each entry merges the rows of one CDR3 protein and shows their most common DNA and genes. The sample profile shows about 610,000 distinct CDR3 sequences; under 12% of them were found once. Of the sample, approximately 4.1% is held by the ten largest clones. Sample: PBMCs from the stem cell graft donor, taken from the stem cell graft. The origin of the receptors is a human donor who donated a stem cell graft to a child with acute myeloid leukemia.

This clonotype has only a few counts. V is TRBV20-1 and J is TRBJ2-3; weak D call: TRBD2 (6 bases). Trimming took 6 bases from V and 2 from J, leaving 15 bases between them. Germline V gives CDR1 DFQATT, CDR2 SNEGSKA (reference sequence). This CDR3 is built from 14 residues. CDR3 coding DNA: TGCAGTGCCGCTCTCGGGAGTCTCACAGATACGCAGTATTTT. Translated: CSAALGSLTDTQYF.

This clonotype was found a few times. This rearrangement joins TRBV20-1 to TRBJ2-2, with D maybe TRBD1 (5 bases). Trimming stripped 1 base from V and 3 bases from J, with 12 bases between. This CDR3 spans 15 amino acids. Per the germline V gene, CDR1 is DFQATT and CDR2 is SNEGSKA (reference sequence). The CDR3 DNA reads TGCAGTGCTAGAGTTATAGGGGAAGACACCGGGGAGCTGTTTTTT. It translates to CSARVIGEDTGELFF.

This clonotype was picked up many times. This chain joins TRBV20-1 and TRBJ1-1; 9 bases map to TRBD1. The CDR3 has 14 amino acids. J lost 6 bases, V lost 6 bases, and 11 bases had no gene match. The V gene's germline CDR1 is DFQATT and CDR2 SNEGSKA (reference sequence). CDR3: CSADTGTGIAEAFF. CDR3 in DNA: TGCAGTGCGGATACCGGGACAGGGATCGCTGAAGCTTTCTTT.

In its sample, this clonotype was seen many times. The chain carries TRBV12-3 or TRBV12-4 and TRBJ2-1, with no clear D. Trimming removed 4 bases at V and 8 bases at J, with 12 bases between. CDR3 size: 13 residues. CDR3 sequence: CASSSPVLDEQFF. For the CDR3, the DNA is TGTGCCAGCAGTTCGCCGGTTTTGGATGAGCAGTTCTTC.

This clonotype was seen a few times. The rearrangement uses TRBV11-2 and TRBJ1-1; tentative D call: TRBD1 (5 bases). The CDR3 totals 14 residues. The germline V and J ends were trimmed by 5 bases and 5 bases, with 15 bases remaining between them. The germline V gene has CDR1 SGHAT and CDR2 FQNNGV. In DNA, the CDR3 is TGTGCCAGCAGCCCCCGCAGGGAGGATACTGAAGCTTTCTTT. Encoded protein: CASSPRREDTEAFF. The whole variable domain, remainder taken from reference TRBV11-2 and TRBJ1-1, is EAGVAQSPRYKIIEKRQSVAFWCNPISGHATLYWYQQILGQGPKLLIQFQNNGVVDDSQLPKDRFSAERLKGVDSTLKIQPAKLEDSAVYLCASSPRREDTEAFFGQGTRLTVV.

The genes are TRBV6-4 and TRBJ2-3; 9 bases map to TRBD2. With 6 bases clipped from V and 8 bases from J, the junction kept 12 bases outside the gene matches. The length of the CDR3 is 15 residues. In germline, CDR1 is MRHNA, CDR2 SNTAGT. Written as DNA, the CDR3 is TGTGCCAGCAGCCCCTATAGCGGGAGCCCAGCTACGCAGTATTTT. As protein: CASSPYSGSPATQYF.

This clonotype has a count of ten or more. The chain couples TRBV29-1 to TRBJ2-1; TRBD2 agrees at 14 bases. Germline CDR1 and CDR2: SQVTM and ANQGSEA. This CDR3 is built from 15 residues. Trimming at V came to 6 bases and at J to 5 bases, leaving 6 bases not matched to a gene. CDR3 region: CSVARLAGGDNEQFF. The CDR3 DNA is TGCAGCGTCGCCAGACTAGCGGGAGGGGACAATGAGCAGTTCTTC.

This sequence joins TRBV20-1 and TRBJ2-1; the D is unclear. The germline V and J ends were trimmed by 0 bases and 4 bases, with 13 bases remaining between them. The V gene's germline CDR1 is DFQATT and CDR2 SNEGSKA (reference sequence). The CDR3 length is 15 residues. In DNA form, the CDR3 reads TGCAGTGCTAGAGATAGCCCTTCGGTATACAATGAGCAGTTCTTC. This codes for CSARDSPSVYNEQFF.

This clonotype was counted only a few times. The chain recombines TRBV20-1 with TRBJ2-1; 9 bases match TRBD2. The CDR3 is made up of 16 amino acids. Unmatched junction bases numbered 13, after V lost 6 bases and J lost 4 bases. CDR1 is DFQATT and CDR2 is SNEGSKA in the germline V gene (reference sequence). The CDR3 loop reads CSAPGVAGEGYNEQFF. The CDR3, as DNA: TGCAGTGCCCCAGGCGTAGCGGGAGAAGGATACAATGAGCAGTTCTTC.

This clonotype was detected ten times or more. In nucleotides, the CDR3 is TGTGCCATCAGTCTCACCGAGACTAGCGCCGGGGAGACCCAGTACTTC. Translating gives CAISLTETSAGETQYF. The chain combines TRBV10-3 with TRBJ2-5, with TRBD2 matching over 8 bases. CDR3 size: 16 residues. CDR1 is ENHRY, CDR2 SYGVKD, per germline. Trimming removed 5 bases from V and 5 bases from J; junction bases left unmatched: 13.

CDR3 amino acids: CSVDGTGVAANYGYTF. The CDR3 DNA follows: TGCAGCGTTGACGGGACAGGGGTGGCGGCTAACTATGGCTACACCTTC. The V and J genes are TRBV29-1 and TRBJ1-2; 10 bases match TRBD1. V dropped 3 bases and J dropped 0; count of bases not matched to a gene: 7. This CDR3 region has 16 residues. The germline gives CDR1 SQVTM, CDR2 ANQGSEA. The whole variable domain, filled in from reference TRBV29-1 and TRBJ1-2, reads SAVISQKPSRDICQRGTSLTIQCQVDSQVTMMFWYRQQPGQSLTLIATANQGSEATYESGFVIDKFPISRPNLTFSTLTVSNMSPEDSSIYLCSVDGTGVAANYGYTFGSGTRLTVV.

This clonotype has just one count. The chain employs TRBV9 and TRBJ2-2; D remains ambiguous. The ends were cut back, 4 bases at V and 2 bases at J, with 12 bases in the middle. The CDR3 is 15 amino acids. Germline CDR1 is SGDLS and CDR2 is YYNGEE. The CDR3, as DNA: TGTGCCAGCAGCCCCAGTCCCGGTAACACCGGGGAGCTGTTTTTT. It translates to CASSPSPGNTGELFF.

This clonotype was counted many times. The V and J genes are TRBV5-6 and TRBJ2-2; 12 bases are a match to TRBD2. The CDR3 covers 16 residues. Germline CDR1 SGHDT, CDR2 YYEEEE. Trimming cost V 4 bases and J 4 bases; bases outside gene matches: 5. The CDR3 DNA follows: TGTGCCAGCAGCATACTAGCGGGAGGCCCCACCGGGGAGCTGTTTTTT. This sequence encodes CASSILAGGPTGELFF.

This clonotype appeared many times. The chain employs TRBV20-1 and TRBJ2-2; TRBD2 might be the D (5 bases). CDR3 length: 14 residues. V lost 0 bases, J lost 3 bases, and 8 bases lay in between. The germline gives CDR1 DFQATT, CDR2 SNEGSKA (reference sequence). The CDR3 DNA is TGCAGTGCTAGAGAGGCGAGGGACACCGGGGAGCTGTTTTTT. It codes for CSAREARDTGELFF.

Many counts were recorded for this clonotype. The junction and the germline gene differ at one end; a read error may be behind it. The chain has TRBV7-7 and TRBJ2-5; weak D call: TRBD1 (7 bases). The CDR3 is made up of 14 amino acids. Germline CDR1 and CDR2: SSHAT and FNYEAQ (reference sequence). CDR3 amino acids: CASSLAGQQETQYF. CDR3 DNA: TGCGCCAGCAGCTTGGCGGGACAGCAAGAGACCCAGTACTTC.

The J gene is TRBJ1-4, the V gene TRBV7-2; no clear D gene. Germline loops: CDR1 SGHTA, CDR2 FQGNSA. Deletions cut 5 bases from V and 8 bases from J, with 24 bases between. The length of the CDR3 is 17 residues. The CDR3 DNA sequence: TGTGCCAGCAGCGGAGAGACTTGGGCGTCATTGGAGGAAAAACTGTTTTTT. Translated, it gives CASSGETWASLEEKLFF. The variable domain in full, completed from reference TRBV7-2 and TRBJ1-4, reads GAGVSQSPSNKVTEKGKDVELRCDPISGHTALYWYRQSLGQGLEFLIYFQGNSAPDKSGLPSDRFSAERTGGSVSTLTIQRTQQEDSAVYLCASSGETWASLEEKLFFGSGTQLSVL.

This clonotype was picked up a small number of times. The chain recombines TRBV7-8 with TRBJ1-2, with 9 bases aligning to TRBD1. This CDR3 region has 15 residues. Germline CDR1 is SGHVS and CDR2 is FQNEAQ. J gave up 5 bases and V 4 bases, and 8 bases lay outside the gene matches. The CDR3: CASSSQGAILYGYTF. Written as DNA, the CDR3 is TGTGCCAGCAGCTCACAGGGGGCGATATTATATGGCTACACCTTC.

This clonotype was observed a handful of times. J is TRBJ2-1 and V is TRBV24-1, with a weak D call TRBD2 (6 bases). The length of the CDR3 is 13 residues. V was trimmed by 3 bases and J by 10 bases, leaving 12 bases between them. Germline V gene lookup returns CDR1 KGHDR and CDR2 SFDVKD. Here the CDR3 reads CATSDGTPLEQFF. As DNA, the CDR3 is TGTGCCACCAGTGATGGGACTCCCTTAGAGCAGTTCTTC.

The chain combines TRBV10-3 with TRBJ2-7; weak D call: TRBD1 (6 bases). The germline CDR1 and CDR2 sequences are ENHRY and SYGVKD. Trimming removed 2 bases from V and 0 bases from J, with 17 bases in between. The CDR3 length is 17 residues. The DNA of the CDR3 is TGTGCCATCAGTGAGGCAGGGGCCGATAGGAGCTCCTACGAGCAGTACTTC. Protein product: CAISEAGADRSSYEQYF.

This clonotype was seen a few times. The V and J genes are TRBV12-3 or TRBV12-4 and TRBJ2-2; 9 nucleotides line up with TRBD2. The ends lost 3 bases at V and 9 bases at J; junction bases unmatched: 8. This CDR3 has 15 amino acids. CDR3 DNA sequence: TGTGCCAGCAGTTTTGGGGTAGCGGGGGACCGGGAGCTGTTTTTT. Translating it yields CASSFGVAGDRELFF.

The gene calls are TRBV20-1 and TRBJ2-1, with D maybe TRBD2 (6 bases). Looked up from germline, CDR1 is DFQATT and CDR2 is SNEGSKA (reference sequence). This CDR3 has 15 residues. V gave up 5 bases and J gave up 0 bases, with 14 bases separating them. As DNA, the CDR3 is TGCAGTGCTTCGAGCGGGTGGAGCTCCTACAATGAGCAGTTCTTC. Amino acids: CSASSGWSSYNEQFF.

This chain links TRBV11-2 with TRBJ2-6; TRBD2 matches at 12 bases. J was trimmed by 4 bases and V by 5 bases; bases with no gene match: 9. Germline CDR1 and CDR2: SGHAT and FQNNGV. The CDR3 is made up of 18 amino acids. The CDR3 DNA reads as TGTGCCAGCAGCCTCCTCCTAGCGGGAGGGGAGGGGGCCAACGTCCTGACTTTC. Translation gives CASSLLLAGGEGANVLTF. The variable domain in full, with the rest retrieved from reference TRBV11-2 and TRBJ2-6, is EAGVAQSPRYKIIEKRQSVAFWCNPISGHATLYWYQQILGQGPKLLIQFQNNGVVDDSQLPKDRFSAERLKGVDSTLKIQPAKLEDSAVYLCASSLLLAGGEGANVLTFGAGSRLTVL.

This clonotype was seen a handful of times. The CDR3 DNA reads as TGTGCCAGCAGCGACCGGGGAACGAGCTCCTACAATGAGCAGTTCTTC. Encoded protein: CASSDRGTSSYNEQFF. The chain is built from TRBV5-6 and TRBJ2-1; D might be TRBD2 (5 bases). Per the germline V gene, CDR1 is SGHDT and CDR2 is YYEEEE. V lost 4 bases and J lost 0, with 14 bases in between. The CDR3 contains 16 residues.